The 27 T cell receptor beta chains listed next were all sequenced from one sample in a study of shared clonotypes between healthy human individuals. Repertoires were generated with immunoSEQ multiplex PCR, while TCRdb's copy carries only in-frame clones and drops some. The data show a few hundred thousand clones, 87% seen once. Material for sequencing was memory CD8+ T cells sorted from blood. Subset specified: CD45RO+ cells pooled with CCR7-negative TemRA cells. Receptor source: a man aged 18 to 30 in good health.

This sequence joins TRBV27 and TRBJ2-7, with D perhaps TRBD1 or TRBD2 (6 bases each). Germline values: CDR1 MNHEY, CDR2 SMNVEV (reference sequence). The CDR3 spans 16 residues. V dropped 2 bases and J dropped 0 bases, with 14 bases sitting between them. CDR3 protein: CASSLSRGLNSYEQYF. CDR3 coding DNA: TGTGCCAGCAGTTTAAGCCGGGGGCTGAACTCCTACGAGCAGTACTTC.

This rearrangement joins TRBV13 to TRBJ2-7; D is unresolved. The V and J ends lost 0 bases and 4 bases respectively, with 13 bases between them. Germline values: CDR1 PRHDT, CDR2 FYEKMQ (reference sequence). The length of the CDR3 is 15 residues. The CDR3 DNA reads TGTGCCAGCAGCTTAGGCCCCCAGTCGATGTACGAGCAGTACTTC. It codes for CASSLGPQSMYEQYF.

This clone was seen more than once but under ten times. The V gene is TRBV5-6, the J gene TRBJ2-7; D possibly corresponds to TRBD1 (6 bases). Per the germline V gene, CDR1 is SGHDT and CDR2 is YYEEEE. V lost 4 bases and J 3 bases, leaving 14 bases between the germline ends. CDR3 size: 14 residues. The CDR3 nucleotides are TGTGCCAGCAGCCTCCGGGACACCCACTACGAGCAGTACTTC. Its translation: CASSLRDTHYEQYF.

The chain recombines TRBV15 with TRBJ1-1; D gene uncertain. Per the germline V gene, CDR1 is LNHNV and CDR2 is YYDKDF (reference sequence). V was trimmed by 2 bases and J by 7 bases, leaving 8 bases between them. CDR3 size: 12 residues. As DNA, the CDR3 is TGTGCCACCAGCAGATGGGGTCTTGAAGCTTTCTTT. Protein sequence: CATSRWGLEAFF.

The chain has TRBV9 and TRBJ1-1, with unresolved D. The CDR3 contains 15 residues. V was clipped by 4 bases and J by 0 bases, with 13 bases between them. The germline V gene has CDR1 SGDLS and CDR2 YYNGEE. DNA of the CDR3: TGTGCCAGCAGCACGAGTGGACTGATGAACACTGAAGCTTTCTTT. Amino acids: CASSTSGLMNTEAFF.

The gene calls are TRBV4-3 and TRBJ1-6, with D possibly matching TRBD1 (5 bases). CDR1 is LGHNA, CDR2 YSLEER, per germline. The germline V and J ends were trimmed by 1 base and 5 bases, with 9 bases remaining between them. This CDR3 is built from 15 residues. The CDR3 loop reads CASSQAWGDNSPLHF. The CDR3 DNA reads TGCGCCAGCAGCCAAGCCTGGGGGGATAATTCACCCCTCCACTTT.

In its sample, this clone was seen once. DNA of the CDR3: TGTGCCACCAGCATCCCGGGACAGTCGTTGGAAAAACTGTTTTTT. Protein: CATSIPGQSLEKLFF. This sequence joins TRBV15 and TRBJ1-4; 7 bases are a match to TRBD1. The CDR3 has 15 residues. CDR1 and CDR2 from the germline V gene are LNHNV and YYDKDF (reference sequence). J was trimmed by 8 bases and V by 4 bases; bases with no gene match: 10.

This sequence joins TRBV6-1 and TRBJ2-7; D may match TRBD1 or TRBD2 (6 bases each). The CDR3 is 11 amino acids. Germline loops: CDR1 MNHNS, CDR2 SASEGT. V lost 2 bases and J lost 11, with 10 bases in between. CDR3 residues: CASSERGVEYF. CDR3 bases: TGTGCCAGCAGTGAAAGGGGGGTCGAGTACTTC.

To note about this clone: The junction and the germline gene differ at one end; a read error may be behind it. The chain is built from TRBV5-1 and TRBJ2-2; TRBD2 matches at 11 bases. Germline assignment: CDR1 SGHRS and CDR2 YFSETQ. CDR3 size: 16 residues. The CDR3 loop is CASSWGTSGYTGELFF. In DNA form, the CDR3 reads TGCGCCAGCAGCTGGGGGACTAGCGGCTACACCGGAGAGCTGTTTTTT.

V and J are TRBV5-1 and TRBJ1-1; 8 nucleotides line up with TRBD1. From germline, CDR1 is SGHRS and CDR2 YFSETQ. There are 14 residues in the CDR3. J was trimmed by 6 bases and V by 4 bases; bases with no gene match: 8. The chain's CDR3 is CASSTGTGMAEAFF. CDR3 in DNA: TGCGCCAGCAGCACGGGGACAGGCATGGCTGAAGCTTTCTTT.

The chain recombines TRBV13 with TRBJ2-1; D gene ambiguous. Trimming cost V 1 base and J 7 bases, with 11 bases left between them. The CDR3 is 14 amino acids. Germline-derived CDR1 and CDR2 are PRHDT and FYEKMQ (reference sequence). This chain's CDR3 is CASSLARSSNEQFF. The CDR3 bases are TGTGCCAGCAGCTTAGCGCGCAGTTCAAATGAGCAGTTCTTC.

V is TRBV15 and J is TRBJ1-5, with TRBD1 identical over 7 bases. CDR3 length: 13 amino acids. Germline-derived CDR1 and CDR2 are LNHNV and YYDKDF (reference sequence). The V and J ends lost 1 base and 14 bases, in that order; junction bases with no gene match: 8. As DNA, the CDR3 is TGTGCCACCAGCAGAGCCTGGCAGGGGGTCGAGCATTTT. Residues: CATSRAWQGVEHF.

The chain combines TRBV27 with TRBJ2-7, with 7 positions matching TRBD1. CDR1 is MNHEY and CDR2 is SMNVEV in the germline V gene (reference sequence). CDR3 length: 15 amino acids. The ends lost 0 bases at V and 5 bases at J; junction bases unmatched: 7. This CDR3 is CASSLSPGQGDEQYF. The CDR3 region has the DNA TGTGCCAGCAGTTTATCGCCCGGGCAGGGGGACGAGCAGTACTTC.

The J gene is TRBJ2-7, the V gene TRBV29-1, with 8 bases aligning to TRBD1. This CDR3 contains 12 residues. J was trimmed by 5 bases and V by 7 bases; bases with no gene match: 7. Germline V CDR1 and CDR2: SQVTM, ANQGSEA. Here the CDR3 reads CSGTGTHHEQYF. CDR3 nucleotides: TGCAGCGGGACAGGGACACACCACGAGCAGTACTTC.

This clone showed up many times. The rearrangement uses TRBV7-3 and TRBJ1-6, with 9 bases fitting TRBD1. V lost 4 bases and J lost 9; bases outside the gene matches: 4. The CDR3 has 14 amino acids. Germline V CDR1 and CDR2: SGHTA, FQGTGA. In DNA form, the CDR3 reads TGTGCCAGCAGCTCGACAGGGGGTGGTTCACCCCTCCACTTT. Translated: CASSSTGGGSPLHF.

As to this clone: This may come from a read error, since a much larger clone is one base off. The V and J genes are TRBV19 and TRBJ1-2; no definite D call. CDR3 length: 12 residues. Germline loops: CDR1 LNHDA, CDR2 SQIVND (reference sequence). V lost 7 bases and J lost 1, with 7 bases in between. CDR3 sequence: CASTGDNYGYTF. Written as DNA, the CDR3 is TGTGCCAGTACAGGCGATAACTATGGCTACACCTTC. The full variable domain, rest sourced from reference TRBV19 and TRBJ1-2, is DGGITQSPKYLFRKEGQNVTLSCEQNLNHDAMYWYRQDPGQGLRLIYYSQIVNDFQKGDIAEGYSVSREKKESFPLTVTSAQKNPTAFYLCASTGDNYGYTFGSGTRLTVV.

V usage is TRBV25-1 and J usage is TRBJ2-7; D is possibly TRBD1 (5 bases). Germline CDR1 and CDR2: MGHDK and SYGVNS. The CDR3 runs 13 residues. Trimming pared 3 bases from V and 1 base from J, leaving 7 bases between. The CDR3 sequence is CASSESGSYEQYF. DNA for the CDR3: TGTGCCAGCAGTGAGTCAGGGTCCTACGAGCAGTACTTC.

The chain uses TRBV6-5 and TRBJ2-7; the D gene is possibly TRBD1 (5 bases). Trimming removed 0 bases from V and 3 bases from J, with 12 bases in between. Germline CDR1 and CDR2: MNHEY and SVGAGI. CDR3 length equals 15 residues. The CDR3 DNA follows: TGTGCCAGCAGTTACTCGGACATTTATGGCTACGAGCAGTACTTC. Translation: CASSYSDIYGYEQYF.

The table lists this clone with a count of one. The chain links TRBV5-1 to TRBJ2-7; D gene uncertain. Deletions cut 5 bases from V and 0 bases from J, with 9 bases between. The CDR3 is 13 amino acids. Germline CDR1 SGHRS, CDR2 YFSETQ. Here the CDR3 reads CASRGLSSYEQYF. CDR3 bases: TGCGCCAGCAGGGGTCTGAGCTCCTACGAGCAGTACTTC.

CDR3 sequence (DNA): TGTGCCAGCAGCACAAGTCCTGGGACGGAGCCCCAAGAGACCCAGTACTTC. Protein: CASSTSPGTEPQETQYF. This chain links TRBV9 with TRBJ2-5, with D perhaps matching TRBD1 or TRBD2 (5 bases each). Trimming shortened V by 4 bases and J by 1 base, and 20 bases separated the two germline ends. The length of the CDR3 is 17 residues. Per the germline V gene, CDR1 is SGDLS and CDR2 is YYNGEE.

V is TRBV4-3 and J is TRBJ2-2, with 10 positions matching TRBD1. CDR3 length: 19 amino acids. From germline, CDR1 is LGHNA and CDR2 YSLEER. The ends lost 2 bases at V and 0 bases at J; junction bases unmatched: 9. The CDR3 nucleotides are TGCGCCAGCAGCCAATTCCCGGGACAGGGGCCCACGAACACCGGGGAGCTGTTTTTT. As protein: CASSQFPGQGPTNTGELFF.

The V call is TRBV7-9, the J call TRBJ2-1, with D perhaps matching TRBD1 (5 bases). CDR1 SEHNR and CDR2 FQNEAQ come from the germline V gene (reference sequence). CDR3 length: 18 residues. Trimming took off 1 base at V and 5 bases at J, with 21 bases between the two ends. The CDR3 region has the DNA TGTGCCAGCAGCTTAGTATTGGGGCTAGGAAAGCATAACAATGAGCAGTTCTTC. Its protein is CASSLVLGLGKHNNEQFF.

About this clone itself: The sample has other DNA sequences that encode this CDR3 too. This chain's CDR3 is CASSPGSSYEQYF. Here the CDR3 DNA reads TGTGCCAGCAGCCCCGGATCCTCCTACGAGCAGTACTTC. The chain employs TRBV6-5 and TRBJ2-7; D unresolved. This CDR3 region has 13 residues. Trimming took 6 bases from V and 0 from J, leaving 9 bases between them. CDR1 is MNHEY and CDR2 is SVGAGI in the germline V gene.

The chain recombines TRBV6-5 with TRBJ1-1; 7 bases agree with TRBD1. CDR1 and CDR2 from the germline V gene are MNHEY and SVGAGI. This CDR3 is built from 16 residues. Unmatched junction bases numbered 14, after V lost 4 bases and J lost 6 bases. The CDR3 protein is CASSSLQGTKSSEAFF. In DNA form, the CDR3 reads TGTGCCAGCAGTTCCCTACAGGGGACGAAAAGCTCTGAAGCTTTCTTT.

The V and J genes are TRBV28 and TRBJ1-2; 9 bases fit TRBD1. J lost 8 bases, V lost 5 bases, and 15 bases had no gene match. Germline V gene lookup returns CDR1 MDHEN and CDR2 SYDVKM. CDR3 size: 16 residues. The chain's CDR3 is CASSTTGTGNLWGYTF. The DNA for the CDR3 is TGTGCCAGCAGTACGACCGGGACAGGGAATCTATGGGGCTACACCTTC.

This clone occurred a few times. The J gene is TRBJ2-5, the V gene TRBV13; D is ambiguous. This CDR3 spans 15 amino acids. The germline V gene encodes CDR1 PRHDT and CDR2 FYEKMQ (reference sequence). The V and J ends lost 1 base and 5 bases respectively, with 14 bases between them. The DNA for the CDR3 is TGTGCCAGCAGCTTAGAGGGCGCTGTGGGGGAGACCCAGTACTTC. Protein sequence: CASSLEGAVGETQYF.

The chain carries TRBV19 and TRBJ1-2, with D possibly TRBD1 on 6 matching bases. Trimming took 7 bases from V and 2 from J, leaving 14 bases between them. From germline, CDR1 is LNHDA and CDR2 SQIVND (reference sequence). The CDR3 contains 14 residues. This CDR3 is CASTPWGQNYGYTF. The CDR3 region has the DNA TGTGCCAGTACCCCTTGGGGGCAGAACTATGGCTACACCTTC.